There are a few counts of the clone carrying this T cell receptor beta chain. Healthy Caucasians supplied all donations. CDR3 size: 18 residues. Unmatched junction bases numbered 10, after V lost 3 bases and J lost 3 bases. The germline gives CDR1 SNHLY, CDR2 FYNNEI. This record comes from a study of identical twins. With template switching, a universal primer site was added, and the cDNA carried unique molecular identifiers. TCRdb fed the 5' RACE reads into MiXCR, producing one record per CDR3 protein. The sample carries some 1,700,000 distinct CDR3 sequences, less than 35% recorded once. The sequence derives from a newborn girl in good health. The chain employs TRBV2 and TRBJ2-3; the match to TRBD2 covers 12 bases. The sample taken for sequencing was cord blood. This CDR3 is CASSEGPLAGGGTDTQYF. DNA for the CDR3: TGTGCCAGCAGTGAGGGCCCACTAGCGGGAGGTGGTACAGATACGCAGTATTTT.